What follows are 3 T cell receptor beta chains derived from one specimen sequenced in a study of T cells after yellow fever vaccination. TCRdb analysed the 5' RACE reads with MiXCR anew, one entry per CDR3 protein. Seen here are 300,000 or so distinct CDR3 sequences, 8.7% observed once, and the top ten hold about 3%. Sequenced here: CD4+ T cells sorted from PBMCs, sampled 5 days after the yellow fever booster vaccination. The receptor source for this set is a man between 18 and 29 years old who received the YFV17D yellow fever vaccine.

This rearrangement joins TRBV10-3 to TRBJ1-2; no clear D. Trimming pared 2 bases from V and 10 bases from J, leaving 8 bases between. Germline V gene data show CDR1 as ENHRY and CDR2 as SYGVKD. The CDR3 covers 11 residues. CDR3 nucleotides: TGTGCCATCAGTGAGGAAACCCTCTACACCTTC. It specifies CAISEETLYTF.

This chain connects TRBV19 to TRBJ2-7; 8 bases agree with TRBD1. The junction had 10 bases not matched to a gene; V was cut back by 10 bases and J by 2 bases. This CDR3 is built from 14 residues. The germline CDR1 and CDR2 sequences are LNHDA and SQIVND (reference sequence). CDR3 sequence reads: CATMRGTGAYEQYF. CDR3 nucleotide sequence: TGTGCCACTATGCGAGGGACAGGCGCCTACGAGCAGTACTTC.

This clonotype was observed many times. This rearrangement joins TRBV5-5 to TRBJ1-2; 9 bases match TRBD1. Germline CDR1 is SGHKS and CDR2 is YYEKEE (reference sequence). V trimming: 5 bases; J trimming: 6 bases; junction bases outside the gene matches: 8. CDR3 length equals 14 residues. The CDR3 here is CASRSRDRVNGYTF. As DNA, the CDR3 is TGTGCCAGCAGATCCCGGGACAGGGTGAATGGCTACACCTTC.